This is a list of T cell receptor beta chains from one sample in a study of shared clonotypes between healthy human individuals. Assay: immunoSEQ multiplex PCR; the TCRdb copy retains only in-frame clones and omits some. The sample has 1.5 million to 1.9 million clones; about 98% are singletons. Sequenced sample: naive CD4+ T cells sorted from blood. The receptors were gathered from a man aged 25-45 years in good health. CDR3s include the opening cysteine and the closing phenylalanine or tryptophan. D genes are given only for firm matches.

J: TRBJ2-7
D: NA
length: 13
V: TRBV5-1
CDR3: CASSLAQKYEQYF
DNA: TGCGCCAGCAGCTTGGCACAGAAATACGAGCAGTACTTC

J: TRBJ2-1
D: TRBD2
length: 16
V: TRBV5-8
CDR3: CASSLGGLADYNEQFF
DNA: TGTGCCAGCAGCTTGGGGGGACTAGCGGATTACAATGAGCAGTTCTTC

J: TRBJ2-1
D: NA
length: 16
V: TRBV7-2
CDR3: CASSFSRRSSYNEQFF
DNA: TGTGCCAGCAGCTTTTCTCGGAGGAGCTCCTACAATGAGCAGTTCTTC

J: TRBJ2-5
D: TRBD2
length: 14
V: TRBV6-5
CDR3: CASSSLAGEETQYF
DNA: TGTGCCAGCAGTTCTCTAGCGGGCGAGGAGACCCAGTACTTC

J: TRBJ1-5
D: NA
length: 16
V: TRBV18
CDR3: CASSPTGRENNQPQHF
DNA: TGTGCCAGCTCACCTACAGGGAGAGAGAACAATCAGCCCCAGCATTTT

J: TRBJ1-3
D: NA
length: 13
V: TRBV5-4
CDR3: CASSSAGGNTIYF
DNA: TGTGCCAGCAGCTCGGCAGGGGGAAACACCATATATTTT

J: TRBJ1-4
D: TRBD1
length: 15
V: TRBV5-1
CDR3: CASSLRTGEHEKLFF
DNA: TGCGCCAGCAGCCTCCGGACAGGGGAACATGAAAAACTGTTTTTT

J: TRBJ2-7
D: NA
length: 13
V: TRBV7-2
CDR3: CASSLAGTYEQYF
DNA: TGTGCCAGCAGCTTAGCGGGAACTTACGAGCAGTACTTC

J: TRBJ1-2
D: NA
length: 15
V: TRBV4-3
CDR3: CASSQAPQAHYGYTF
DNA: TGCGCCAGCAGCCAAGCTCCCCAAGCCCACTATGGCTACACCTTC

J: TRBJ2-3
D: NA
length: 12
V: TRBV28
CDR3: CALGSGTDTQYF
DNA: TGTGCACTAGGCTCGGGGACAGATACGCAGTATTTT

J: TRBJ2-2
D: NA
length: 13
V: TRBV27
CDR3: CASSLRVTGELFF
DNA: TGTGCCAGCAGTTTACGGGTCACCGGGGAGCTGTTTTTT